Listed here are 23 T cell receptor beta chains from one sample, sequenced in a study of control samples from healthy donors and cancer patients. Only in-frame clones appear in the TCRdb table, and some are missing; sequencing was by immunoSEQ multiplex PCR. The repertoire holds 89,000 or so clones, with more than 70% as singletons. Sequencing was carried out using blood. Receptors were obtained from a man aged 50-59 years in good health.

The V call is TRBV7-2, the J call TRBJ2-3, with D maybe TRBD2 (5 bases). Germline loops: CDR1 SGHTA, CDR2 FQGNSA. The V and J ends lost 2 bases and 6 bases respectively, with 15 bases between them. The CDR3 has 15 amino acids. CDR3 in DNA: TGTGCCAGCAGCTTATACGGGATCCTCGGGGATACGCAGTATTTT. Translated, it gives CASSLYGILGDTQYF.

The V gene is TRBV5-1, the J gene TRBJ2-2; 13 bases are shared with TRBD2. The ends lost 5 bases at V and 6 bases at J; junction bases unmatched: 4. The CDR3 totals 15 residues. Germline values: CDR1 SGHRS, CDR2 YFSETQ. DNA for the CDR3: TGCGCCAGCAGTAAGGGACTAGCGGGACCCGGGGAGCTGTTTTTT. Amino acid sequence: CASSKGLAGPGELFF.

The gene calls are TRBV19 and TRBJ2-1; 9 positions match TRBD1. The germline gives CDR1 LNHDA, CDR2 SQIVND (reference sequence). Trimming removed 4 bases from V and 4 bases from J; junction bases left unmatched: 5. The CDR3 is 15 residues long. The CDR3 nucleotides read TGTGCCAGTAGTACCGGGACAGGGAGTTACAATGAGCAGTTCTTC. Protein product: CASSTGTGSYNEQFF.

This clone was seen a single time. The chain joins TRBV30 to TRBJ1-2; 9 bases line up with TRBD1. V was pared by 0 bases and J by 4 bases, with 6 bases of the junction left unmatched. This CDR3 has 15 amino acids. Germline CDR1 GTSNPN, CDR2 SVGIG (reference sequence). The CDR3 protein is CAWSVGGQGFYGYTF. CDR3 DNA: TGTGCCTGGAGTGTCGGGGGACAGGGATTCTATGGCTACACCTTC.

The rearrangement joins TRBV4-3 to TRBJ1-2; D remains ambiguous. Germline V gene sequence: CDR1 LGHNA, CDR2 YSLEER. V dropped 0 bases and J dropped 4 bases, with 9 bases sitting between them. The CDR3 length is 14 residues. CDR3 DNA sequence: TGCGCCAGCAGCCAAGATATACTGAGCTATGGCTACACCTTC. The encoded protein is CASSQDILSYGYTF.

The chain joins TRBV7-8 to TRBJ1-4; no reliable D call. There are 15 residues in the CDR3. V was trimmed by 5 bases and J by 1 base, leaving 11 bases between them. From germline, CDR1 is SGHVS and CDR2 FQNEAQ. CDR3 amino acids: CASSPFAGTNEKLFF. The DNA of the CDR3 is TGTGCCAGCAGCCCCTTCGCAGGAACTAATGAAAAACTGTTTTTT.

This chain links TRBV5-1 with TRBJ1-3; D is uncertain. Germline lookup yields CDR1 SGHRS and CDR2 YFSETQ. The CDR3 totals 14 residues. Between the trimmed V and J ends, which lost 5 bases and 0 bases, there was a span of 9 bases. Here the CDR3 reads CASRQGYSGNTIYF. Written as DNA, the CDR3 is TGCGCCAGCAGACAAGGCTACTCTGGAAACACCATATATTTT.

The chain couples TRBV19 to TRBJ1-5; D gene ambiguous. V was cut by 7 bases and J by 7 bases, with 14 bases left in between. CDR3 length: 13 amino acids. The germline V gene encodes CDR1 LNHDA and CDR2 SQIVND (reference sequence). The CDR3 reads CASMDSWSQPQHF. In DNA form, the CDR3 reads TGTGCCAGTATGGATTCTTGGTCCCAGCCCCAGCATTTT.

This clone appeared a single time. The chain links TRBV7-2 to TRBJ1-3; 7 positions agree with TRBD1. The V segment lost 1 base and the J segment 0 bases; nucleotides outside the gene matches: 3. The CDR3 spans 16 residues. Germline V gene data show CDR1 as SGHTA and CDR2 as FQGNSA. CDR3: CASSLGGQYSGNTIYF. Written as DNA, the CDR3 is TGTGCCAGCAGCTTAGGGGGACAGTACTCTGGAAACACCATATATTTT.

CDR3 protein: CASSLGQGSYEQYF. CDR3 coding DNA: TGCGCCAGCAGCTTGGGACAGGGATCCTACGAGCAGTACTTC. J is TRBJ2-7 and V is TRBV5-1; 7 bases are a match to TRBD1. V trimming: 0 bases; J trimming: 1 base; junction bases outside the gene matches: 1. The germline CDR1 and CDR2 sequences are SGHRS and YFSETQ. CDR3 length: 14 amino acids.

This chain joins TRBV3-1 (or the pseudogene TRBV3-2) and TRBJ1-3; D is ambiguous. V was cut by 4 bases and J by 0 bases, with 16 bases left in between. Germline CDR1 reads LGHDT; CDR2 reads YNNKEL (reference sequence). This CDR3 contains 17 residues. The DNA for the CDR3 is TGTGCCAGCAGCCCCACTGCGGCCACCAACTCTGGAAACACCATATATTTT. Amino acid sequence: CASSPTAATNSGNTIYF.

The chain joins TRBV9 to TRBJ1-2; 7 nucleotides agree with TRBD1. The CDR3 spans 14 residues. Germline-derived CDR1 and CDR2 are SGDLS and YYNGEE. With V trimmed by 4 bases and J by 8 bases, 11 bases remained unmatched. CDR3 coding DNA: TGTGCCAGCAGCCACAGGACAGGCGCGGGCGGCTACACCTTC. This gives the protein CASSHRTGAGGYTF.

The V call is TRBV27, the J call TRBJ1-1; D is ambiguous. Germline V gene lookup returns CDR1 MNHEY and CDR2 SMNVEV (reference sequence). With 5 bases removed from V and 1 base from J, the gap between germline ends came to 8 bases. This CDR3 has 13 residues. The CDR3 region is CASSINRNTEAFF. CDR3 coding DNA: TGTGCCAGCAGTATAAATCGGAACACTGAAGCTTTCTTT.

This chain links TRBV24-1 with TRBJ1-1, with D hard to call. Germline-derived CDR1 and CDR2 are KGHDR and SFDVKD. The CDR3 totals 15 residues. V dropped 2 bases and J dropped 1 base, with 10 bases sitting between them. As DNA, the CDR3 is TGTGCCACCAGTGATTCGAAGGCGGGGAACACTGAAGCTTTCTTT. The encoded protein is CATSDSKAGNTEAFF.

This clone was observed once. The chain carries TRBV11-2 and TRBJ1-1; 7 bases line up with TRBD1. J lost 6 bases, V lost 5 bases, and 6 bases had no gene match. The CDR3 extends over 13 amino acids. Germline CDR1 and CDR2: SGHAT and FQNNGV. In DNA, the CDR3 is TGTGCCAGCAGCCCCAGGGGGATCGCTGAAGCTTTCTTT. It yields the protein CASSPRGIAEAFF.

The J gene is TRBJ1-6, the V gene TRBV5-1, with D tentatively TRBD1 (5 bases). This CDR3 is built from 14 residues. Trimming took off 3 bases at V and 6 bases at J, with 10 bases between the two ends. Germline values: CDR1 SGHRS, CDR2 YFSETQ. CDR3 DNA: TGCGCCAGCAGCTGGGACCGCAGTAATTCACCCCTCCACTTT. Protein: CASSWDRSNSPLHF.

This clone occurred once. The genes are TRBV14 and TRBJ1-2, with D perhaps matching TRBD1 (6 bases). CDR3 length: 14 residues. Germline CDR1 SGHDN, CDR2 FVKESK. Trimming stripped 1 base from V and 4 bases from J, with 10 bases between. In DNA form, the CDR3 reads TGTGCCAGCAGCCAAGTAGGGGGGGGCTATGGCTACACCTTC. Translation: CASSQVGGGYGYTF.

The chain combines TRBV6-4 with TRBJ2-1, with 8 bases fitting TRBD2. The V segment lost 5 bases and the J segment 3 bases; nucleotides outside the gene matches: 3. The CDR3 has 14 amino acids. Germline CDR1 and CDR2: MRHNA and SNTAGT. This CDR3 is CASSPAGVYNEQFF. The CDR3 coding sequence is TGTGCCAGCAGTCCAGCGGGAGTCTACAATGAGCAGTTCTTC.

This chain uses TRBV15 with TRBJ2-7, with TRBD2 identical over 13 bases. The V gene's germline CDR1 is LNHNV and CDR2 YYDKDF (reference sequence). Unmatched junction bases numbered 7, after V lost 5 bases and J lost 6 bases. The CDR3 runs to 15 residues. The CDR3 is CATSARLAGGREQYF. The CDR3 bases are TGTGCCACCAGCGCTCGACTAGCGGGAGGTCGCGAGCAGTACTTC.

V gene TRBV6-2 or TRBV6-3 combines with J gene TRBJ1-5, with 7 nucleotides matching TRBD1. Looked up from germline, CDR1 is MNHEY and CDR2 is SVGEGT. With V trimmed by 4 bases and J by 3 bases, 9 bases remained unmatched. CDR3 length equals 16 residues. Written as DNA, the CDR3 is TGTGCCAGCAGTTCCCGGACAGGCGTGATCAATCAGCCCCAGCATTTT. Protein: CASSSRTGVINQPQHF.

V gene TRBV30 combines with J gene TRBJ1-3; no definite D call. The CDR3 extends over 13 amino acids. Germline V gene data show CDR1 as GTSNPN and CDR2 as SVGIG (reference sequence). Trimming removed 4 bases at V and 0 bases at J, with 7 bases between. CDR3 residues: CAWTGLSGNTIYF. In nucleotides, the CDR3 is TGTGCCTGGACGGGCCTCTCTGGAAACACCATATATTTT.

This chain connects TRBV5-5 to TRBJ2-3; no firm D call. CDR3 length: 14 amino acids. V gave up 3 bases and J gave up 4 bases, with 12 bases separating them. Germline values: CDR1 SGHKS, CDR2 YYEKEE (reference sequence). The CDR3, as DNA: TGTGCCAGCAGCTCGGAATGGGGTTCAGATACGCAGTATTTT. It is translated as CASSSEWGSDTQYF.

In its sample, this clone was seen once. V and J are TRBV2 and TRBJ1-2; D possibly corresponds to TRBD1 (6 bases). Germline V gene lookup returns CDR1 SNHLY and CDR2 FYNNEI. V lost 4 bases, J lost 5 bases, and 8 bases lay in between. The CDR3 loop spans 12 amino acids. The CDR3 DNA sequence: TGTGCCAGCAGTGGGACAGTATATGGCTACACCTTC. Protein sequence: CASSGTVYGYTF.